The rows below give T cell receptor beta chains drawn from one sample of a study of CD8+ T cells in alopecia areata. Clones were sequenced by immunoSEQ multiplex PCR, and TCRdb holds only the in-frame ones, with some missing. The sample holds more than 200,000 clones; under 80% are singletons and the top ten take 1% to 1.5%. The sample in question was CD4+ T cells sorted from blood, obtained at week 0. These receptors came from a human donor with alopecia areata. Each CDR3 is given with its conserved first and last residue. D genes are given only for firm matches. Some rows have no size entry. The others give once, few or many, or a class for an expanded clone.

d_gene	abundance	v_gene	j_gene	CDR3aa	CDR3nt
TRBD1	.	TRBV9	TRBJ2-7	CASSDVRSTGTEAYEQYF	TGTGCCAGCAGTGACGTAAGATCTACCGGGACAGAAGCCTACGAGCAGTACTTC
.	.	TRBV30	TRBJ2-5	CAWSSRVGETQYF	TGTGCCTGGAGTAGCAGGGTCGGAGAGACCCAGTACTTC
.	few	TRBV30	TRBJ2-7	CAWTLDGYEQYF	TGTGCCTGGACCCTGGACGGATACGAGCAGTACTTC
TRBD1	few	TRBV9	TRBJ2-4	CASSVDPGTGVKNIQYF	TGTGCCAGCAGCGTAGACCCCGGGACAGGGGTCAAAAACATTCAGTACTTC
TRBD2	.	TRBV29-1	TRBJ2-5	CSVAIPSGVRETQYF	TGCAGCGTCGCTATTCCAAGCGGGGTAAGGGAGACCCAGTACTTC
TRBD2	few	TRBV5-1	TRBJ2-1	CASSATSGVPFF	TGCGCCAGCAGCGCAACTAGCGGGGTTCCGTTCTTC
TRBD1	.	TRBV25-1	TRBJ2-7	CASSMAGGHEQYF	TGTGCCAGCAGTATGGCAGGGGGCCACGAGCAGTACTTC
TRBD1	.	TRBV18	TRBJ1-2	CASSPQTGDYGYTF	TGTGCCAGCTCACCACAGACAGGGGACTATGGCTACACCTTC
.	.	TRBV18	TRBJ2-7	CASSPPSYEQYF	TGTGCCAGCTCACCCCCCAGCTACGAGCAGTACTTC
.	.	TRBV29-1	TRBJ1-2	CSVVGDGYTF	TGCAGCGTTGTGGGGGATGGCTACACCTTC
TRBD2	.	TRBV29-1	TRBJ2-2	CSAGGLVGNTGELFF	TGCAGTGCCGGCGGACTAGTGGGGAACACCGGGGAGCTGTTTTTT
.	.	TRBV7-9	TRBJ2-5	CASSFGGQETQYF	TGTGCCAGCAGCTTTGGTGGTCAAGAGACCCAGTACTTC
.	.	TRBV23-1	TRBJ2-7	CASSQSYSRQRRTLSYEQYF	TGCGCCAGCAGTCAATCGTACTCCCGGCAGCGACGTACCCTATCCTACGAGCAGTACTTC
TRBD1	.	TRBV29-1	TRBJ2-5	CSAEDRRSETQYF	TGCAGCGCCGAGGACAGGAGATCGGAGACCCAGTACTTC
.	.	TRBV9	TRBJ1-1	CASSVQGGTEAFF	TGTGCCAGCAGCGTCCAGGGAGGCACTGAAGCTTTCTTT
TRBD1	.	TRBV9	TRBJ1-2	CASSRTGEANYGYTF	TGTGCCAGCAGTCGGACAGGTGAAGCTAACTATGGCTACACCTTC
.	few	TRBV14	TRBJ2-7	CASSQGCLYF	TGTGCCAGCAGCCAAGGTTGTCTGTACTTC
.	.	TRBV30	TRBJ2-7	CAWSPGTSSPEQYF	TGTGCCTGGAGTCCCGGGACCTCGTCCCCCGAGCAGTACTTC
.	.	TRBV14	TRBJ2-7	CASSQEGAPSYEQYF	TGTGCCAGCAGCCAAGAGGGGGCCCCCTCCTACGAGCAGTACTTC
TRBD1	.	TRBV15	TRBJ1-4	CATSRGGQGEGKLFF	TGTGCCACCAGCAGAGGAGGACAGGGAGAAGGAAAACTGTTTTTT
.	.	TRBV7-2	TRBJ2-1	CASSPQAGSSYNEQFF	TGTGCCTCCTCGCCCCAGGCAGGGAGCTCCTACAATGAGCAGTTCTTC
.	once	TRBV30	TRBJ1-3	CAWSAISGNTIYF	TGTGCCTGGAGTGCAATCTCTGGAAACACCATATATTTT
TRBD2	.	TRBV14	TRBJ2-6	CASSQAGGIGANVLTF	TGTGCCAGCAGCCAAGCGGGGGGGATCGGGGCCAACGTCCTGACTTTC
.	.	TRBV25-1	TRBJ2-1	CASTGSYGNEQFF	TGTGCCAGCACAGGGTCTTACGGCAATGAGCAGTTCTTC
.	.	TRBV5-1	TRBJ2-3	CASSLNGRTDTQYF	TGCGCCAGCAGCTTGAATGGGCGGACAGATACGCAGTATTTT
TRBD2	.	TRBV19	TRBJ2-7	CASKETSGGLPYEQYF	TGTGCCAGTAAGGAGACTAGCGGGGGACTTCCCTACGAGCAGTACTTC
.	few	TRBV25-1	TRBJ1-2	CASSEPHGPYGYTF	TGTGCCAGCAGTGAACCCCACGGACCCTATGGCTACACCTTC
.	.	TRBV5-4	TRBJ2-5	CASSLGVRQETQYF	TGTGCCAGCAGCTTGGGGGTCAGACAAGAGACCCAGTACTTC
.	.	TRBV6-5	TRBJ2-7	CASSRVGTYEQYF	TGTGCCAGCAGTAGGGTCGGTACCTACGAGCAGTACTTC
.	.	TRBV30	TRBJ1-5	CAWSGGSTQPQHF	TGTGCCTGGAGTGGAGGCTCAACTCAGCCCCAGCATTTT
.	.	TRBV7-3	TRBJ1-1	CASSLGAGTEAFF	TGTGCCAGCAGCTTAGGGGCTGGCACTGAAGCTTTCTTT
.	few	TRBV30	TRBJ2-5	CAWSIETQYF	TGTGCCTGGAGTATCGAGACCCAGTACTTC